Presented here are 19 T cell receptor beta chains from one specimen sequenced in a study of blood T cells in healthy people across ages. The second PCR ran about 6 to 12 cycles with a sample-barcoded 5' primer and J-beta primers. MiXCR, run by TCRdb on the 5' RACE reads, gives a single entry per CDR3 protein. The table shows 650,000 to 1,000,000 distinct CDR3 sequences, with 30% to 45% occurring only once. Sequenced: blood. The receptors were gathered from a man between 18 and 35 years old in good health.

V gene TRBV7-3 combines with J gene TRBJ1-2; 10 bases agree with TRBD1. CDR3 length: 17 residues. V trimming: 1 base; J trimming: 6 bases; junction bases outside the gene matches: 11. Germline V gives CDR1 SGHTA, CDR2 FQGTGA. As DNA, the CDR3 is TGTGCCAGCAGCTTAATGACTGGACAGGGGGAATCGAATGGCTACACCTTC. Its protein is CASSLMTGQGESNGYTF.

The J gene is TRBJ1-3, the V gene TRBV3-1, with D uncertain. The CDR3 is 12 amino acids. Trimming removed 1 base from V and 9 bases from J, with 7 bases in between. Germline assignment: CDR1 LGHDT and CDR2 YNNKEL (reference sequence). CDR3 nucleotide sequence: TGTGCCAGCAGCCAAGGAGGTAGCACCATATATTTT. Amino acids: CASSQGGSTIYF.

For the CDR3, the DNA is TGTGCCAGCAGTTCAGGGGGAGTTGCTTTGAAGACCCAGTACTTC. It encodes CASSSGGVALKTQYF. The rearrangement uses TRBV28 and TRBJ2-5, with 7 bases matching TRBD1. V shed 4 bases, J shed 6 bases, and the junction held 11 bases outside the gene matches. Germline assignment: CDR1 MDHEN and CDR2 SYDVKM. This CDR3 has 15 residues. Supplemented by reference TRBV28 and TRBJ2-5, the full variable domain reads DVKVTQSSRYLVKRTGEKVFLECVQDMDHENMFWYRQDPGLGLRLIYFSYDVKMKEKGDIPEGYSVSREKKERFSLILESASTNQTSMYLCASSSGGVALKTQYFGPGTRLLVL.

This chain links TRBV2 with TRBJ2-1; D is unresolved. V gave up 3 bases and J gave up 1 base, with 16 bases separating them. The germline V gene encodes CDR1 SNHLY and CDR2 FYNNEI. CDR3 length: 17 residues. The CDR3 bases are TGTGCCAGCAGTGAGCCCCAGGACCTGGGGTCCTACAATGAGCAGTTCTTC. This codes for CASSEPQDLGSYNEQFF. Looking up the rest from reference TRBV2 and TRBJ2-1 gives the full variable domain: EPEVTQTPSHQVTQMGQEVILRCVPISNHLYFYWYRQILGQKVEFLVSFYNNEISEKSEIFDDQFSVERPDGSNFTLKIRSTKLEDSAMYFCASSEPQDLGSYNEQFFGPGTRLTVL.

This clonotype was picked up a small number of times. This chain connects TRBV7-2 to TRBJ2-1; D is perhaps TRBD2 (6 bases). Germline CDR1 and CDR2: SGHTA and FQGNSA. Trimming cost V 1 base and J 6 bases, with 19 bases left between them. This CDR3 has 17 residues. The CDR3 loop reads CASSLEASGRGLNEQFF. CDR3 in DNA: TGTGCCAGCAGCTTAGAAGCATCGGGGCGGGGACTCAATGAGCAGTTCTTC.

This clonotype has ten or more counts. The chain recombines TRBV5-1 with TRBJ2-1; 8 bases agree with TRBD2. The V segment lost 3 bases and the J segment 5 bases; nucleotides outside the gene matches: 7. CDR3 length: 15 residues. The germline CDR1 and CDR2 sequences are SGHRS and YFSETQ. This CDR3 is CASSSLLADHNEQFF. The CDR3 bases are TGCGCCAGCAGCTCGCTACTAGCGGATCACAATGAGCAGTTCTTC. The full variable domain, with the rest looked up from reference TRBV5-1 and TRBJ2-1, is KAGVTQTPRYLIKTRGQQVTLSCSPISGHRSVSWYQQTPGQGLQFLFEYFSETQRNKGNFPGRFSGRQFSNSRSEMNVSTLELGDSALYLCASSSLLADHNEQFFGPGTRLTVL.

CDR3 nucleotide sequence: TGTGCCAGCAGTCAACTAGCGGGGGGTGATTACAATGAGCAGTTCTTC. Amino acids: CASSQLAGGDYNEQFF. The rearrangement joins TRBV6-6 to TRBJ2-1, with 12 nucleotides matching TRBD2. The CDR3 has 16 residues. J lost 4 bases, V lost 5 bases, and 6 bases had no gene match. Per the germline V gene, CDR1 is MNHNY and CDR2 is SVGAGI (reference sequence).

The V and J genes are TRBV7-2 and TRBJ1-5; possibly TRBD1 for D (5 bases). V was trimmed by 5 bases and J by 3 bases, leaving 20 bases between them. Germline V gene data show CDR1 as SGHTA and CDR2 as FQGNSA. This CDR3 spans 17 amino acids. The CDR3 nucleotides read TGTGCCAGCAGCCTCGGGGCCTGGGTAGGCAACAATCAGCCCCAGCATTTT. Its protein is CASSLGAWVGNNQPQHF.

As for this clonotype: This may arise from a read error, as a much more abundant clone is one base away. The chain employs TRBV15 and TRBJ2-7; the D is unclear. The CDR3 has 13 residues. Germline-derived CDR1 and CDR2 are LNHNV and YYDKDF (reference sequence). CDR3 residues: CTTSRDTRQEQYF. CDR3 bases: TGTACCACCAGCAGAGATACGCGTCAGGAGCAGTACTTC.

Comments on this clonotype: A much larger clone lies a single base off, so this may be a read error. The J gene is TRBJ2-3, the V gene TRBV7-3; D is uncertain. Germline lookup yields CDR1 SGHTA and CDR2 FQGTGA. The CDR3 loop spans 14 amino acids. V lost 2 bases and J 2 bases, leaving 8 bases between the germline ends. The chain's CDR3 is CASSLPPDTDTQYF. In nucleotides, the CDR3 is TGTGCCAGCAGCTTACCCCCAGACACAGATACGCAGTATTTT. Filled out from reference TRBV7-3 and TRBJ2-3, the complete variable domain reads GAGVSQTPSNKVTEKGKYVELRCDPISGHTALYWYRQSLGQGPEFLIYFQGTGAADDSGLPNDRFFAVRPEGSVSTLKIQRTERGDSAVYLCASSLPPDTDTQYFGPGTRLTVL.

This clonotype was seen only a few times. This chain connects TRBV7-3 to TRBJ1-1; TRBD1 agrees at 8 bases. CDR3 length: 16 residues. V shed 5 bases, J shed 4 bases, and the junction held 12 bases outside the gene matches. From germline, CDR1 is SGHTA and CDR2 FQGTGA. CDR3 residues: CASSPGGQGASTEAFF. CDR3 DNA sequence: TGTGCCAGCAGCCCGGGAGGGCAGGGGGCAAGCACTGAAGCTTTCTTT.

The sample holds many counts of this clonotype. The V gene is TRBV7-9, the J gene TRBJ1-6; tentative D call: TRBD1 (6 bases). The CDR3 extends over 15 amino acids. V lost 5 bases and J lost 6, with 14 bases in between. CDR1 and CDR2 (germline): SEHNR, FQNEAQ (reference sequence). The CDR3 DNA follows: TGTGCCAGCAGCCCACCAGACAGGATTAATTCACCCCTCCACTTT. This gives the protein CASSPPDRINSPLHF.

This clonotype was detected ten times or more. The J gene is TRBJ2-7, the V gene TRBV12-3 or TRBV12-4; 8 nucleotides line up with TRBD1. The CDR3 length is 13 residues. V shed 8 bases, J shed 3 bases, and the junction held 6 bases outside the gene matches. The CDR3 region is CASSTGTGYEQYF. The DNA for the CDR3 is TGTGCCAGCTCAACCGGGACAGGCTACGAGCAGTACTTC.

In its sample, this clonotype was seen many times. The chain employs TRBV27 and TRBJ2-7; 9 bases line up with TRBD1. Germline V gives CDR1 MNHEY, CDR2 SMNVEV (reference sequence). The CDR3 consists of 15 residues. Germline trimming cut 3 bases from V and 0 bases from J; bases unmatched to any gene: 3. The CDR3 nucleotides read TGTGCCAGCAGTTTCGGGACAGGGCGCTCCTACGAGCAGTACTTC. Translation gives CASSFGTGRSYEQYF.

This chain joins TRBV20-1 and TRBJ1-5; D unresolved. The germline CDR1 and CDR2 sequences are DFQATT and SNEGSKA (reference sequence). Trimming removed 3 bases from V and 7 bases from J, with 16 bases in between. The CDR3 runs 14 residues. The DNA of the CDR3 is TGCAGTGCTAGTACCACGGGGTCGGGGCAGCCCCAGCATTTT. This encodes CSASTTGSGQPQHF.

This clonotype occurred a few times. CDR3 nucleotide sequence: TGCGCCAGCAGCCAAGGGGTTCTCAGGGGTTCGGTCAATGAGCAGTACTTC. It yields the protein CASSQGVLRGSVNEQYF. The rearrangement links TRBV4-1 to TRBJ2-5, with D possibly TRBD1 on 6 matching bases. This CDR3 contains 17 residues. Germline values: CDR1 MGHRA, CDR2 YSYEKL. Trimming pared 1 base from V and 11 bases from J, leaving 26 bases between.

This clonotype was counted at least ten times. The V and J genes are TRBV7-2 and TRBJ1-2, with D unclear. V was cut by 4 bases and J by 3 bases, with 9 bases left in between. The germline V gene encodes CDR1 SGHTA and CDR2 FQGNSA. The CDR3 has 13 residues. The CDR3 DNA reads as TGTGCCAGCAGCTCCCCACAGCACTATGGCTACACCTTC. This translates into CASSSPQHYGYTF.

This CDR3 reads CATSDSGTGLGYTF. The DNA of the CDR3 is TGTGCCACCAGTGATTCCGGGACAGGGCTTGGCTACACCTTC. This sequence joins TRBV24-1 and TRBJ1-2; 9 bases fit TRBD1. V gave up 2 bases and J gave up 7 bases; unmatched junction bases: 4. The CDR3 is made up of 14 amino acids. Germline V CDR1 and CDR2: KGHDR, SFDVKD.

The V call is TRBV20-1, the J call TRBJ2-3; 8 bases match TRBD1. The ends lost 2 bases at V and 0 bases at J; junction bases unmatched: 7. The CDR3 length is 16 residues. Germline V CDR1 and CDR2: DFQATT, SNEGSKA (reference sequence). The CDR3 protein is CSARSRGLRSTDTQYF. The CDR3 coding sequence is TGCAGTGCTAGAAGCAGGGGGCTAAGAAGCACAGATACGCAGTATTTT.